The 29 T cell receptor beta chains reported below all come from one sample, sequenced in a study of CD4 T cells in relation to SARS-CoV-2 and coronaviruses. The table came from immunoSEQ multiplex PCR; TCRdb's copy has only in-frame clones and leaves some out. Of about 36,000 clones in the sample, roughly four fifths were seen once. The antigens for these receptors are not known. The sequenced sample consisted of naive CD4+ T cells from PBMCs, cultured in vitro. Subset reported: naive CD4+ T cells isolated by negative enrichment. The receptors come from an adult with COVID-19.

J is TRBJ2-1 and V is TRBV5-1; 12 bases line up with TRBD2. V gave up 6 bases and J gave up 10 bases; unmatched junction bases: 11. The CDR3 is 15 residues long. Germline-derived CDR1 and CDR2 are SGHRS and YFSETQ. CDR3 sequence: CASTVLAGGPEEQFF. The CDR3 DNA reads TGCGCCAGCACCGTCCTAGCGGGAGGGCCTGAAGAGCAGTTCTTC.

V and J are TRBV30 and TRBJ1-1; possible D gene TRBD1, 6 bases. This CDR3 contains 15 residues. Per germline, CDR1 GTSNPN and CDR2 SVGIG (reference sequence). Between the trimmed V and J ends, which lost 0 bases and 0 bases, there was a span of 11 bases. CDR3 DNA sequence: TGTGCCTGGAGTGTACCCAGGGGCGTGAACACTGAAGCTTTCTTT. Protein: CAWSVPRGVNTEAFF.

This chain joins TRBV7-9 and TRBJ1-2; D uncertain. Trimming removed 3 bases from V and 0 bases from J, with 5 bases in between. Germline V lookup: CDR1 SEHNR, CDR2 FQNEAQ (reference sequence). The CDR3 sequence is 13 residues long. CDR3 amino acids: CASSFQANYGYTF. The CDR3 DNA follows: TGTGCCAGCAGCTTTCAGGCTAACTATGGCTACACCTTC.

V and J are TRBV5-4 and TRBJ2-2; tentative D call: TRBD2 (6 bases). The CDR3 length is 14 residues. With 0 bases removed from V and 7 bases from J, the gap between germline ends came to 10 bases. Germline V CDR1 and CDR2: SGHNT, YYREEE (reference sequence). Here the CDR3 DNA reads TGTGCCAGCAGCTTGGGGGGGGTAGTCGGGGAGCTGTTTTTT. Amino acids: CASSLGGVVGELFF.

The genes are TRBV9 and TRBJ2-3, with D uncertain. V dropped 4 bases and J dropped 5 bases, with 11 bases sitting between them. CDR3 length: 13 residues. Germline V gives CDR1 SGDLS, CDR2 YYNGEE. CDR3 sequence: CASSPGGVDTQYF. DNA for the CDR3: TGTGCCAGCAGCCCAGGTGGAGTAGATACGCAGTATTTT.

The chain employs TRBV7-9 and TRBJ2-5; D may correspond to TRBD1 or TRBD2 (6 bases each). The CDR3 consists of 14 residues. Germline V gene data show CDR1 as SEHNR and CDR2 as FQNEAQ (reference sequence). Trimming left V 4 bases short and J 4 bases short, with 13 bases between. CDR3 coding DNA: TGTGCCAGCAGCTCCCGAGGGGGGATAGAGACCCAGTACTTC. Residues: CASSSRGGIETQYF.

This clone was seen a few times. V and J are TRBV7-9 and TRBJ1-2; D uncertain. V was pared by 4 bases and J by 7 bases, with 19 bases between. Per the germline V gene, CDR1 is SEHNR and CDR2 is FQNEAQ (reference sequence). The CDR3 loop spans 15 amino acids. The CDR3, as DNA: TGTGCCAGCAGCTCTACCTTTGGTACGTCCTCTGGCTACACCTTC. This sequence encodes CASSSTFGTSSGYTF.

The gene calls are TRBV5-4 and TRBJ2-3; 8 bases fit TRBD2. Losses at the gene ends were 0 bases for V and 2 bases for J; bases not matched to a gene: 8. Germline V gene sequence: CDR1 SGHNT, CDR2 YYREEE (reference sequence). The CDR3 totals 17 residues. Written as DNA, the CDR3 is TGTGCCAGCAGCTTGGGTCTAGCGGGTGGTTACACAGATACGCAGTATTTT. Protein product: CASSLGLAGGYTDTQYF.

The V call is TRBV6-5, the J call TRBJ2-2, with D unclear. From germline, CDR1 is MNHEY and CDR2 SVGAGI. The germline V and J ends were trimmed by 6 bases and 2 bases, with 13 bases remaining between them. The CDR3 is 15 amino acids. The CDR3 loop reads CASSETYSNTGELFF. In nucleotides, the CDR3 is TGTGCCAGCAGCGAGACATATTCCAACACCGGGGAGCTGTTTTTT.

The V call is TRBV19, the J call TRBJ1-3; D is unclear. CDR1 is LNHDA and CDR2 is SQIVND in the germline V gene (reference sequence). The CDR3 consists of 17 residues. The V and J ends lost 5 bases and 0 bases respectively, with 17 bases between them. CDR3 region: CASSPRGGEYSGNTIYF. CDR3 nucleotides: TGTGCCAGTAGTCCCCGGGGAGGCGAATACTCTGGAAACACCATATATTTT.

For the CDR3, the DNA is TGTGCCAGCGGGCAGGGGGCAAGAACCGAGCAGTACTTC. It translates to CASGQGARTEQYF. V and J are TRBV6-6 and TRBJ2-7; 8 bases are shared with TRBD1. V shed 8 bases and J 6 bases; nucleotides not matched to a gene: 9. The CDR3 covers 13 residues. Germline lookup yields CDR1 MNHNY and CDR2 SVGAGI (reference sequence).

The rearrangement links TRBV6-2 or TRBV6-3 to TRBJ2-5; TRBD2 matches at 9 bases. The CDR3 has 18 amino acids. In germline, CDR1 is MNHEY, CDR2 SVGEGT. V lost 2 bases to trimming and J lost 5 bases; unmatched junction nucleotides: 15. DNA of the CDR3: TGTGCCAGCAGTTACGGCACCGGGACTAGCCATTTAGGGGAGACCCAGTACTTC. It codes for CASSYGTGTSHLGETQYF.

The V call is TRBV7-6, the J call TRBJ2-7, with D uncertain. CDR1 SGHVS and CDR2 FNYEAQ come from the germline V gene. V lost 5 bases and J 3 bases, leaving 14 bases between the germline ends. This CDR3 is 14 amino acids long. Here the CDR3 reads CASSPEAWNYEQYF. CDR3 nucleotides: TGTGCCAGCAGCCCCGAGGCCTGGAACTACGAGCAGTACTTC.

Details on this clone: Germline is not matched at one junction end, which may reflect a read error. The genes are TRBV4-3 and TRBJ2-1; D remains unclear. CDR3 length: 13 amino acids. From germline, CDR1 is LGHNA and CDR2 YSLEER. The CDR3 DNA follows: TGCGCCAGCAGCCAAGGGTCCTTCAATGAGCAGTTCTTC. Its translation: CASSQGSFNEQFF.

The CDR3 sequence: CASSQQGFEKLFF. The DNA for the CDR3 is TGTGCCAGCAGCCAACAGGGTTTTGAAAAACTGTTTTTT. J is TRBJ1-4 and V is TRBV14, with TRBD1 as a possible D gene (5 bases). The V and J ends lost 2 bases and 7 bases respectively, with 8 bases between them. Germline V gene sequence: CDR1 SGHDN, CDR2 FVKESK. The CDR3 covers 13 residues.

The chain has TRBV7-2 and TRBJ2-1; the D is unclear. The CDR3 consists of 12 residues. Trimming pared 2 bases from V and 7 bases from J, leaving 6 bases between. In germline, CDR1 is SGHTA, CDR2 FQGNSA. The CDR3 here is CASSLYRNEQFF. For the CDR3, the DNA is TGTGCCAGCAGCTTATACCGGAATGAGCAGTTCTTC.

The CDR3 spells CASSAGPNTEAFF. For the CDR3, the DNA is TGTGCCAGTAGTGCGGGACCGAACACTGAAGCTTTCTTT. This chain joins TRBV19 and TRBJ1-1; D might be TRBD1 (5 bases). The CDR3 totals 13 residues. The V gene's germline CDR1 is LNHDA and CDR2 SQIVND (reference sequence). V was cut by 5 bases and J by 1 base, with 8 bases left in between.

The chain uses TRBV18 and TRBJ2-3; D is unclear. V lost 2 bases and J 5 bases, leaving 11 bases between the germline ends. The CDR3 has 14 residues. In germline, CDR1 is KGHSH, CDR2 LQKENI. The CDR3 DNA follows: TGTGCCAGCTCACCAGCGTCCCGGAGAGATACGCAGTATTTT. As protein: CASSPASRRDTQYF.

This clone was seen only a few times. The chain has TRBV20-1 and TRBJ2-7; 7 bases are shared with TRBD1. Germline V CDR1 and CDR2: DFQATT, SNEGSKA (reference sequence). After removal of 3 bases from V and 5 bases from J, the junction contained 13 bases not matched to a gene. The CDR3 is 15 amino acids. The chain's CDR3 is CSASDPSGGINEQYF. In nucleotides, the CDR3 is TGCAGTGCTAGTGACCCATCAGGGGGAATTAACGAGCAGTACTTC.

The rearrangement links TRBV6-5 to TRBJ1-1, with D possibly TRBD1 on 6 matching bases. Per germline, CDR1 MNHEY and CDR2 SVGAGI. V was cut by 9 bases and J by 2 bases, with 13 bases left in between. The CDR3 runs to 13 residues. The CDR3 loop reads CASHRGGNTEAFF. The CDR3 nucleotides are TGTGCCAGTCACCGAGGGGGAAACACTGAAGCTTTCTTT.

The J gene is TRBJ2-3, the V gene TRBV5-4; 10 bases are a match to TRBD2. This CDR3 region has 17 residues. Per the germline V gene, CDR1 is SGHNT and CDR2 is YYREEE (reference sequence). V was pared by 3 bases and J by 0 bases, with 7 bases of the junction left unmatched. The chain's CDR3 is CASSSRRAGGSTDTQYF. The CDR3 nucleotides read TGTGCCAGCAGCTCGAGGCGAGCGGGAGGGAGCACAGATACGCAGTATTTT.

This rearrangement joins TRBV30 to TRBJ2-2; D gene uncertain. The germline V gene has CDR1 GTSNPN and CDR2 SVGIG (reference sequence). This CDR3 spans 15 amino acids. Trimming pared 0 bases from V and 0 bases from J, leaving 8 bases between. This CDR3 reads CAWSVRRTNTGELFF. The DNA for the CDR3 is TGTGCCTGGAGTGTGCGGAGAACGAACACCGGGGAGCTGTTTTTT.

The rearrangement uses TRBV5-5 and TRBJ2-7, with a weak D call TRBD2 (5 bases). With 5 bases removed from V and 3 bases from J, the gap between germline ends came to 12 bases. The germline V gene encodes CDR1 SGHKS and CDR2 YYEKEE (reference sequence). This CDR3 has 13 residues. The CDR3 reads CASRFWSGYEQYF. DNA of the CDR3: TGTGCCAGCAGGTTCTGGAGCGGCTACGAGCAGTACTTC.

The chain recombines TRBV4-1 with TRBJ2-1; D is possibly TRBD1 (6 bases). CDR3 length: 15 amino acids. V lost 0 bases and J 4 bases, leaving 10 bases between the germline ends. In germline, CDR1 is MGHRA, CDR2 YSYEKL. DNA for the CDR3: TGCGCCAGCAGCCAAGAGGACCAGGGGTACAATGAGCAGTTCTTC. As protein: CASSQEDQGYNEQFF.

The chain couples TRBV7-3 to TRBJ2-1; 9 nucleotides line up with TRBD2. With V trimmed by 1 base and J by 6 bases, 4 bases remained unmatched. In germline, CDR1 is SGHTA, CDR2 FQGTGA. The CDR3 is 15 residues long. CDR3 amino acids: CASSLMAGGPNEQFF. The CDR3 DNA is TGTGCCAGCAGCTTAATGGCGGGAGGGCCCAATGAGCAGTTCTTC.

This clone was seen once. The chain carries TRBV7-9 and TRBJ2-2; weak D call: TRBD1 (5 bases). The germline V gene encodes CDR1 SEHNR and CDR2 FQNEAQ (reference sequence). This CDR3 comprises 14 residues. V was pared by 4 bases and J by 7 bases, with 13 bases between. The CDR3 region is CASSWSLGVGELFF. As DNA, the CDR3 is TGTGCCAGCAGCTGGAGTTTAGGGGTCGGGGAGCTGTTTTTT.

The DNA for the CDR3 is TGTGCCAGCAGCGTGCTTGAGGACCGGGCTCATACGCAGTATTTT. Residues: CASSVLEDRAHTQYF. The chain couples TRBV9 to TRBJ2-3; D ambiguous. V was trimmed by 2 bases and J by 7 bases, leaving 17 bases between them. Germline values: CDR1 SGDLS, CDR2 YYNGEE. The CDR3 has 15 amino acids.

This clone appeared once. The rearrangement links TRBV18 to TRBJ2-7; perhaps D is TRBD1 or TRBD2 (5 bases each). The CDR3 consists of 15 residues. V lost 8 bases, J lost 2 bases, and 19 bases lay in between. CDR1 and CDR2 from the germline V gene are KGHSH and LQKENI. The CDR3 here is CASRFMEQGAYEQYF. CDR3 coding DNA: TGTGCCAGCCGATTTATGGAGCAGGGAGCCTACGAGCAGTACTTC.

The rearrangement joins TRBV19 to TRBJ2-2; D remains ambiguous. The CDR3 totals 17 residues. Germline V lookup: CDR1 LNHDA, CDR2 SQIVND (reference sequence). Trimming left V 4 bases short and J 7 bases short, with 22 bases between. The DNA of the CDR3 is TGTGCCAGTAGTACCGACGCCTCACGAGGTCCGTTCGGGGAGCTGTTTTTT. It is translated as CASSTDASRGPFGELFF.